This TCR beta chain was retrieved from a study of blood T cell repertoires in COVID-19. The CDR3 has 16 amino acids. The V and J ends lost 1 base and 6 bases, in that order; junction bases with no gene match: 9. The germline V gene encodes CDR1 LGHDT and CDR2 YNNKEL (reference sequence). Using immunoSEQ multiplex PCR, the repertoire was profiled, and TCRdb retains in-frame clones only, with some absent. The sample yields 130,000 to 150,000 clones, roughly 87% seen once. The sample was peripheral blood. The chain has TRBV3-1 (or the pseudogene TRBV3-2) and TRBJ2-3, with 8 bases fitting TRBD2. The receptor's source is a human donor in a cohort sampled during active COVID-19. For the CDR3, the DNA is TGTGCCAGCAGCCAAGTCGGGGGGGAGAGGTGGGATACGCAGTATTTT. Translated: CASSQVGGERWDTQYF.